In this sample, the clone carrying this T cell receptor (beta chain) turned up many times. Its antigen is still unknown. Sequence at one end of the junction differs from germline and may be a read error. This sample was included in a study of molecular identifiers for immune sequencing clone quantification. Study-wide results and caveats: Spike-in Jurkat TCR RNA from a single cell reportedly registered among roughly 1.1 million naive cells.

The CDR3 contains 13 residues. Germline loops: CDR1 LGHNA, CDR2 YNFKEQ. TCRdb reanalysed the PCR reads using MiXCR and keeps one entry per CDR3 protein. This sample has about 320,000 distinct CDR3 sequences, with about 20% found just once. In the sort, naive CD8 T cells were defined as CD8+CD4-CCR7+CD45RA+. V and J are TRBV4-2 and TRBJ2-7; D assignment may be TRBD1 or TRBD2 (5 bases each). This clonotype originated in a human donor in good health. Some libraries in this study had Jurkat cell RNA spiked in. Material for sequencing was naive CD8+ T cells from blood, with Jurkat cell RNA spiked in. Subset meaning: FACS-sorted CD8+CD4-CCR7+CD45RA+ naive T cells. In nucleotides, the CDR3 is TGCGCCAGCAGCCAAGGGACCTCCTACGAGCAGTACTTC. Encoded protein: CASSQGTSYEQYF.